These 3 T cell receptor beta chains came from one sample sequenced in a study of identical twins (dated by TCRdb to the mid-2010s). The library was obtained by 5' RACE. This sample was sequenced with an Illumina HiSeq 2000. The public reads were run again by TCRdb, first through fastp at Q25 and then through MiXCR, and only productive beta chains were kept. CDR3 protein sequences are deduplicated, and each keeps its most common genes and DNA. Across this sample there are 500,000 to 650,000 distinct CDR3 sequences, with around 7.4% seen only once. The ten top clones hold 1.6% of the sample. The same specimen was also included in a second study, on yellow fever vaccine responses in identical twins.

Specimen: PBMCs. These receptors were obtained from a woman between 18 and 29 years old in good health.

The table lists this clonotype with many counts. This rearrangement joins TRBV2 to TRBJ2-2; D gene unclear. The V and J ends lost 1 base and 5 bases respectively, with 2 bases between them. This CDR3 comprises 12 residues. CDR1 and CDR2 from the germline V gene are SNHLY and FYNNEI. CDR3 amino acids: CASSEGTGELFF. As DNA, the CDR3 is TGTGCCAGCAGTGAAGGTACCGGGGAGCTGTTTTTT.

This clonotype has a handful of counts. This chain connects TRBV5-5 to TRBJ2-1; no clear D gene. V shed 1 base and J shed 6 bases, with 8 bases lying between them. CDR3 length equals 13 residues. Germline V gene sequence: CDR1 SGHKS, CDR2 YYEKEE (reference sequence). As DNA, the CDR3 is TGTGCCAGCAGCTTGTTCGCGGTCAATGAGCAGTTCTTC. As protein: CASSLFAVNEQFF.

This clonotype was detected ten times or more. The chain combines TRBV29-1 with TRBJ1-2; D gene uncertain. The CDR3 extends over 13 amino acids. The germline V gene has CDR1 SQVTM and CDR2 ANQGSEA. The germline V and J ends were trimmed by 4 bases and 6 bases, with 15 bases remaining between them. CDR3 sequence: CSVVGPEVDGYTF. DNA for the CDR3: TGCAGCGTTGTGGGTCCCGAGGTGGATGGCTACACCTTC.